These 27 T cell receptor beta chains share one sample of origin, sequenced in a study of cytomegalovirus exposure and HLA in healthy donors. 60 Vbeta and 13 Jbeta primers were used in PCR. The repertoire was sequenced with immunoSEQ multiplex PCR; TCRdb's copy has only in-frame clones and lacks some. The table shows more than 150,000 clones, with 75% to 80% occurring only once. What was sequenced was PBMCs. The origin of the receptors is a man in his fifties or sixties in good health and CMV-seropositive.

The V gene is TRBV7-6, the J gene TRBJ1-5; D is ambiguous. This CDR3 spans 13 amino acids. V lost 5 bases, J lost 0 bases, and 5 bases lay in between. The germline CDR1 and CDR2 sequences are SGHVS and FNYEAQ. This CDR3 reads CASSQNSNQPQHF. The CDR3 bases are TGTGCCAGCAGCCAGAATAGCAATCAGCCCCAGCATTTT.

The chain is built from TRBV2 and TRBJ2-2; D is unclear. There are 11 residues in the CDR3. The germline gives CDR1 SNHLY, CDR2 FYNNEI. The ends were cut back, 7 bases at V and 9 bases at J, with 9 bases in the middle. The CDR3, as DNA: TGTGCCAGCACCCTTAATCGGGAGCTGTTTTTT. It is translated as CASTLNRELFF.

The rearrangement uses TRBV5-1 and TRBJ1-2; 11 nucleotides agree with TRBD1. V lost 4 bases, J lost 8 bases, and 10 bases stayed unmatched. There are 15 residues in the CDR3. Germline lookup yields CDR1 SGHRS and CDR2 YFSETQ. The CDR3 region is CASSRSGQGAWGYTF. Here the CDR3 DNA reads TGCGCCAGCAGCCGTTCCGGACAGGGGGCGTGGGGCTACACCTTC.

The chain uses TRBV28 and TRBJ1-1; perhaps TRBD1 as D (5 bases). The CDR3 length is 15 residues. Per the germline V gene, CDR1 is MDHEN and CDR2 is SYDVKM. V lost 7 bases and J 4 bases, leaving 19 bases between the germline ends. CDR3 region: CASNSAGRVGTEAFF. The CDR3 nucleotides are TGTGCCAGCAATTCCGCTGGCAGGGTCGGCACTGAAGCTTTCTTT. Drawing the rest from reference TRBV28 and TRBJ1-1, the complete variable domain is DVKVTQSSRYLVKRTGEKVFLECVQDMDHENMFWYRQDPGLGLRLIYFSYDVKMKEKGDIPEGYSVSREKKERFSLILESASTNQTSMYLCASNSAGRVGTEAFFGQGTRLTVV.

The J gene is TRBJ2-1, the V gene TRBV28; 10 nucleotides agree with TRBD1. Germline loops: CDR1 MDHEN, CDR2 SYDVKM. The CDR3 is made up of 15 amino acids. The V gene end was trimmed by 4 bases and the J gene end by 4 bases; junction bases not matched to a gene: 4. CDR3 protein: CASSSRQGAYNEQFF. The CDR3 region has the DNA TGTGCCAGCAGTTCTCGACAGGGGGCGTACAATGAGCAGTTCTTC.

J is TRBJ2-2 and V is TRBV7-8; D not certain. V was trimmed by 3 bases and J by 8 bases, leaving 7 bases between them. There are 12 residues in the CDR3. Germline-derived CDR1 and CDR2 are SGHVS and FQNEAQ. As DNA, the CDR3 is TGTGCCAGCAGCTTTATGAGTGGGGAGCTGTTTTTT. Its protein product is CASSFMSGELFF.

The chain carries TRBV7-9 and TRBJ2-5; D may be TRBD1 (6 bases). The CDR3 is 14 amino acids. V lost 0 bases and J 4 bases, leaving 9 bases between the germline ends. Germline values: CDR1 SEHNR, CDR2 FQNEAQ (reference sequence). As DNA, the CDR3 is TGTGCCAGCAGCTTAGCAGCCAGGGGAGAGACCCAGTACTTC. Translating gives CASSLAARGETQYF.

The chain uses TRBV7-2 and TRBJ2-5, with unresolved D. Germline V lookup: CDR1 SGHTA, CDR2 FQGNSA. V lost 3 bases and J 1 base, leaving 6 bases between the germline ends. The CDR3 extends over 13 amino acids. The CDR3 nucleotides read TGTGCCAGCAGCTTCCCAGTCCAAGAGACCCAGTACTTC. It specifies CASSFPVQETQYF. Full variable domain (remainder filled in from reference TRBV7-2 and TRBJ2-5): GAGVSQSPSNKVTEKGKDVELRCDPISGHTALYWYRQSLGQGLEFLIYFQGNSAPDKSGLPSDRFSAERTGGSVSTLTIQRTQQEDSAVYLCASSFPVQETQYFGPGTRLLVL.

This clone was detected a few times. The V gene is TRBV19, the J gene TRBJ2-2; TRBD2 agrees at 8 bases. V was clipped by 8 bases and J by 6 bases; unmatched bases: 8. Germline V lookup: CDR1 LNHDA, CDR2 SQIVND (reference sequence). This CDR3 has 14 amino acids. The CDR3 here is CASRRGGRPGELFF. As DNA, the CDR3 is TGTGCCAGTCGACGGGGGGGCCGGCCCGGGGAGCTGTTTTTT.

The chain uses TRBV27 and TRBJ1-1; TRBD1 aligns across 9 bases. J was trimmed by 5 bases and V by 6 bases; bases with no gene match: 7. The germline CDR1 and CDR2 sequences are MNHEY and SMNVEV (reference sequence). The CDR3 extends over 14 amino acids. The chain's CDR3 is CASRRQGVGTEAFF. CDR3 DNA sequence: TGTGCCAGCAGGAGACAGGGGGTCGGGACTGAAGCTTTCTTT.

This clone was picked up one time. The chain recombines TRBV28 with TRBJ2-7; D is unclear. The CDR3 is 11 residues long. Per germline, CDR1 MDHEN and CDR2 SYDVKM. V was trimmed by 5 bases and J by 6 bases, leaving 8 bases between them. CDR3 sequence: CASSPRGEQYF. CDR3 nucleotides: TGTGCCAGCAGTCCCCGCGGCGAGCAGTACTTC.

The chain recombines TRBV6-5 with TRBJ1-1; D might be TRBD1 (6 bases). CDR3 length equals 14 residues. Trimming removed 5 bases at V and 7 bases at J, with 17 bases between. From germline, CDR1 is MNHEY and CDR2 SVGAGI. CDR3 in amino acids: CASSKSQGRDEAFF. The CDR3 bases are TGTGCCAGCAGTAAATCTCAGGGGAGGGATGAAGCTTTCTTT.

V gene TRBV7-9 combines with J gene TRBJ2-7; a weak D match, TRBD2 (6 bases). This CDR3 has 13 amino acids. Trimming removed 5 bases at V and 2 bases at J, with 10 bases between. CDR1 is SEHNR and CDR2 is FQNEAQ in the germline V gene (reference sequence). Written as DNA, the CDR3 is TGTGCCAGCAGCCCCCTAGCGACCTACGAGCAGTACTTC. It yields the protein CASSPLATYEQYF.

The V gene is TRBV18, the J gene TRBJ2-5; perhaps TRBD2 as D (5 bases). The length of the CDR3 is 15 residues. The germline V and J ends were trimmed by 5 bases and 1 base, with 14 bases remaining between them. Germline assignment: CDR1 KGHSH and CDR2 LQKENI. CDR3 loop: CASSGTREPQETQYF. CDR3 nucleotides: TGTGCCAGCTCAGGAACCCGGGAACCCCAAGAGACCCAGTACTTC.

This chain connects TRBV6-6 to TRBJ1-5; D ambiguous. CDR1 and CDR2 (germline): MNHNY, SVGAGI (reference sequence). The CDR3 extends over 13 amino acids. Deletions cut 6 bases from V and 5 bases from J, with 11 bases between. The CDR3 nucleotides are TGTGCCAGCAGGACTCATGGCGATCAGCCCCAGCATTTT. It yields the protein CASRTHGDQPQHF.

The chain uses TRBV27 and TRBJ1-2, with 9 bases identical to TRBD1. Germline CDR1 reads MNHEY; CDR2 reads SMNVEV (reference sequence). Trimming removed 5 bases from V and 6 bases from J; junction bases left unmatched: 10. The CDR3 covers 15 residues. CDR3 protein: CASSTGDRAWDGYTF. The CDR3, as DNA: TGTGCCAGCAGTACCGGGGACAGGGCGTGGGATGGCTACACCTTC.

The rearrangement uses TRBV2 and TRBJ1-2; no clear D. Per the germline V gene, CDR1 is SNHLY and CDR2 is FYNNEI. The CDR3 totals 12 residues. V lost 6 bases and J 7 bases, leaving 12 bases between the germline ends. CDR3 coding DNA: TGTGCCAGCAGCCCCGGGGTAGGTGGCTACACCTTC. Translating gives CASSPGVGGYTF.

In this sample, this clone turned up a few times. This chain's CDR3 is CASSTKTGGRSGNTEAFF. As DNA, the CDR3 is TGTGCCAGCAGCACCAAGACAGGGGGTCGCTCGGGGAACACTGAAGCTTTCTTT. V and J are TRBV7-9 and TRBJ1-1; 9 bases line up with TRBD1. After removal of 5 bases from V and 1 base from J, the junction contained 14 bases not matched to a gene. This CDR3 contains 18 residues. Germline CDR1 and CDR2: SEHNR and FQNEAQ (reference sequence).

The chain is built from TRBV7-2 and TRBJ1-2, with TRBD1 as a possible D gene (5 bases). From germline, CDR1 is SGHTA and CDR2 FQGNSA. There are 16 residues in the CDR3. Between the trimmed V and J ends, which lost 2 bases and 6 bases, there was a span of 19 bases. The CDR3 reads CASSLRAGPLSDGYTF. The CDR3 DNA follows: TGTGCCAGCAGCTTACGGGCGGGACCCCTCAGCGATGGCTACACCTTC.

This chain uses TRBV2 with TRBJ1-1, with D tentatively TRBD1 (5 bases). Germline V CDR1 and CDR2: SNHLY, FYNNEI. This CDR3 is 14 amino acids long. V dropped 5 bases and J dropped 2 bases, with 12 bases sitting between them. CDR3 nucleotides: TGTGCCAGCAGTTGGACAACGCCAAACACTGAAGCTTTCTTT. Its protein is CASSWTTPNTEAFF.

V and J are TRBV2 and TRBJ1-2, with D possibly TRBD1 on 5 matching bases. The CDR3 covers 17 residues. V was clipped by 2 bases and J by 4 bases, with 20 bases between them. Germline V lookup: CDR1 SNHLY, CDR2 FYNNEI. CDR3 region: CASSETSPGQLFYGYTF. The CDR3 nucleotides are TGTGCCAGCAGTGAAACCTCCCCAGGGCAGCTCTTCTATGGCTACACCTTC.

This chain connects TRBV6-5 to TRBJ2-5; D might be TRBD2 (5 bases). The CDR3 consists of 11 residues. V was pared by 8 bases and J by 6 bases, with 10 bases between. From germline, CDR1 is MNHEY and CDR2 SVGAGI. The CDR3 DNA sequence: TGTGCCAGCGGGCCCGGGAAGACCCAGTACTTC. This codes for CASGPGKTQYF.

Here the CDR3 reads CASSPNPRDRGSYEQYF. CDR3 in DNA: TGCGCCAGCAGCCCTAACCCCCGGGACAGGGGGTCCTACGAGCAGTACTTC. This chain uses TRBV5-1 with TRBJ2-7, with 11 nucleotides matching TRBD1. The J segment lost 1 base and the V segment lost 4 bases, leaving 10 bases of the junction unmatched. The germline V gene has CDR1 SGHRS and CDR2 YFSETQ. This CDR3 is built from 17 residues.

The V gene is TRBV9, the J gene TRBJ1-6, with TRBD1 identical over 7 bases. Germline V CDR1 and CDR2: SGDLS, YYNGEE. The CDR3 covers 15 residues. The junction had 8 bases not matched to a gene; V was cut back by 3 bases and J by 8 bases. Here the CDR3 reads CASSAAQGVDSPLHF. The CDR3 nucleotides read TGTGCCAGCAGCGCGGCCCAGGGGGTCGATTCACCCCTCCACTTT.

The genes are TRBV9 and TRBJ1-5; the D gene is possibly TRBD1 (6 bases). V lost 0 bases, J lost 5 bases, and 12 bases lay in between. CDR1 is SGDLS, CDR2 YYNGEE, per germline. The CDR3 has 15 amino acids. The DNA for the CDR3 is TGTGCCAGCAGCGTAGGTGTAGGGGGAGATCAGCCCCAGCATTTT. This codes for CASSVGVGGDQPQHF. The full variable domain, rest sourced from reference TRBV9 and TRBJ1-5, is DSGVTQTPKHLITATGQRVTLRCSPRSGDLSVYWYQQSLDQGLQFLIQYYNGEERAKGNILERFSAQQFPDLHSELNLSSLELGDSALYFCASSVGVGGDQPQHFGDGTRLSIL.

The V call is TRBV9, the J call TRBJ2-3; 11 bases line up with TRBD2. Germline loops: CDR1 SGDLS, CDR2 YYNGEE. The trim removed 3 bases at V and 9 bases at J, leaving 18 bases unmatched. The CDR3 loop spans 18 amino acids. The CDR3, as DNA: TGTGCCAGCAGCGACCTCCCCCATAGCGGGGGGGCGGGGGAAACGCAGTATTTT. Protein product: CASSDLPHSGGAGETQYF.

J is TRBJ2-7 and V is TRBV5-1; D perhaps matches TRBD2 (6 bases). Looked up from germline, CDR1 is SGHRS and CDR2 is YFSETQ. The CDR3 covers 16 residues. Trimming shortened V by 0 bases and J by 1 base, and 14 bases separated the two germline ends. The CDR3 sequence is CASSLGSGGPSYEQYF. CDR3 nucleotides: TGCGCCAGCAGCTTGGGGTCCGGGGGACCTTCCTACGAGCAGTACTTC.